These T cell receptor beta chains were read from a single sample in a study of cytomegalovirus exposure and HLA in healthy donors. Sequenced by immunoSEQ multiplex PCR; TCRdb stores in-frame clones only, minus some. The sample has fewer than 90,000 clones; 84% are singletons. Material: PBMCs. These receptor sequences come from a young woman in good health and CMV-seropositive. Each CDR3 is given with its conserved first and last residue. The D gene is left open where the match is weak. Clone size appears in some rows only: once, few, many, or a class for an expanded clone.

J gene	V gene	CDR3 length	D gene	clone size	CDR3 DNA	CDR3 protein
TRBJ1-4	TRBV6-5	15	NA	NA	TGTGCCAGCAGCCACACCGGGACATCCAATGAAAAACTGTTTTTT	CASSHTGTSNEKLFF
TRBJ2-1	TRBV5-1	14	NA	NA	TGCGCCAGCAGCTTGGATATCCAGGGGGGCGAGCAGTTCTTC	CASSLDIQGGEQFF
TRBJ2-5	TRBV5-5	16	NA	NA	TGTGCCAGCAGCTTGAGTCCAGGGAGCGGGCAAGAGACCCAGTACTTC	CASSLSPGSGQETQYF
TRBJ2-7	TRBV6-5	14	TRBD2	NA	TGTGCCAGCAGTACGGGGGGGGCTACCTACGAGCAGTACTTC	CASSTGGATYEQYF
TRBJ1-1	TRBV30	15	TRBD1	NA	TGTGCCTGGAGTGCAGGGACAGGGAGAGTCACTGAAGCTTTCTTT	CAWSAGTGRVTEAFF
TRBJ1-1	TRBV28	18	NA	NA	TGTGCCAGCAGGGGGGACCAGACAGAAGGGGGATTTTACGCTGAAGCTTTCTTT	CASRGDQTEGGFYAEAFF
TRBJ1-2	TRBV4-2	14	NA	few	TGTGCCAGCAGCCAAGACAGGGCATATGGCGGCTACACCTTC	CASSQDRAYGGYTF
TRBJ1-2	TRBV6-5	12	NA	NA	TGTGCCAGCAGTTCCCGGGTGTATGGCTACACCTTC	CASSSRVYGYTF
TRBJ2-5	TRBV4-1	15	TRBD2	NA	TGCGCCAGCAGCCAAGGACTAGCGGGGTCAGAGACCCAGTACTTC	CASSQGLAGSETQYF
TRBJ2-3	TRBV29-1	13	NA	NA	TGCAGCGTTGAGGTGGGCAGCACAGATACGCAGTATTTT	CSVEVGSTDTQYF
TRBJ2-5	TRBV10-3	16	NA	NA	TGTGCCATCAGTGAGCTGGAGCCCGGCTACCAAGAGACCCAGTACTTC	CAISELEPGYQETQYF
TRBJ2-7	TRBV28	15	TRBD2	NA	TGTGCCAGCAGCTACGGACTAGCGGGGGCGTACGAGCAGTACTTC	CASSYGLAGAYEQYF
TRBJ2-7	TRBV4-3	16	TRBD2	NA	TGCGCCAGCAGCCGTCAAAGCGGGGGGCTAGGGGACGAGCAGTACTTC	CASSRQSGGLGDEQYF
TRBJ2-3	TRBV6-5	15	TRBD2	NA	TGTGCCAGCAGCGCCACTAGCGGGGGGGCAAATACGCAGTATTTT	CASSATSGGANTQYF
TRBJ2-7	TRBV6-1	13	NA	NA	TGTGCCAGCACGGGACATCCTTCCTACGAGCAGTACTTC	CASTGHPSYEQYF
TRBJ1-2	TRBV30	13	NA	NA	TGTGCCTGGACCCAGACAGCATCCTATGGCTACACCTTC	CAWTQTASYGYTF
TRBJ1-1	TRBV7-2	14	NA	NA	TGTGCCAGCAGCACCAGGACAGTGAACACTGAAGCTTTCTTT	CASSTRTVNTEAFF
TRBJ2-3	TRBV2	15	TRBD2	once	TGTGCCAGCACCATGGGCGGGGGACCCACAGATACGCAGTATTTT	CASTMGGGPTDTQYF
TRBJ2-7	TRBV19	12	NA	NA	TGTGCCAGTAGCGGAGACGTCTACGAGCAGTACTTC	CASSGDVYEQYF
TRBJ2-3	TRBV4-3	16	TRBD2	NA	TGCGCCAGCAGCCAAGATGCTAGCGGGGATGTAGATACGCAGTATTTT	CASSQDASGDVDTQYF